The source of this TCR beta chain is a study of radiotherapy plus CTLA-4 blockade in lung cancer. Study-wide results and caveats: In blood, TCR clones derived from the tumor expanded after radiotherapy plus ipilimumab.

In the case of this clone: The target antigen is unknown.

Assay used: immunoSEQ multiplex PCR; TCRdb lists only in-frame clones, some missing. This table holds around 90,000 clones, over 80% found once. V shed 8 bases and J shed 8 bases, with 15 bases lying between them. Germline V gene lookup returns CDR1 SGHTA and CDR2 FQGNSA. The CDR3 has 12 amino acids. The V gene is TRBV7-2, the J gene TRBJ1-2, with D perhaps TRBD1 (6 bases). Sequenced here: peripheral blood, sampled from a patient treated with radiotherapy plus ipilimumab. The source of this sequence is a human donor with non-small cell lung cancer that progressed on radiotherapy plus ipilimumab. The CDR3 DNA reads TGTGCCAGCGATAATCGTGGGGGCGGCTACACCTTC. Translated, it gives CASDNRGGGYTF.